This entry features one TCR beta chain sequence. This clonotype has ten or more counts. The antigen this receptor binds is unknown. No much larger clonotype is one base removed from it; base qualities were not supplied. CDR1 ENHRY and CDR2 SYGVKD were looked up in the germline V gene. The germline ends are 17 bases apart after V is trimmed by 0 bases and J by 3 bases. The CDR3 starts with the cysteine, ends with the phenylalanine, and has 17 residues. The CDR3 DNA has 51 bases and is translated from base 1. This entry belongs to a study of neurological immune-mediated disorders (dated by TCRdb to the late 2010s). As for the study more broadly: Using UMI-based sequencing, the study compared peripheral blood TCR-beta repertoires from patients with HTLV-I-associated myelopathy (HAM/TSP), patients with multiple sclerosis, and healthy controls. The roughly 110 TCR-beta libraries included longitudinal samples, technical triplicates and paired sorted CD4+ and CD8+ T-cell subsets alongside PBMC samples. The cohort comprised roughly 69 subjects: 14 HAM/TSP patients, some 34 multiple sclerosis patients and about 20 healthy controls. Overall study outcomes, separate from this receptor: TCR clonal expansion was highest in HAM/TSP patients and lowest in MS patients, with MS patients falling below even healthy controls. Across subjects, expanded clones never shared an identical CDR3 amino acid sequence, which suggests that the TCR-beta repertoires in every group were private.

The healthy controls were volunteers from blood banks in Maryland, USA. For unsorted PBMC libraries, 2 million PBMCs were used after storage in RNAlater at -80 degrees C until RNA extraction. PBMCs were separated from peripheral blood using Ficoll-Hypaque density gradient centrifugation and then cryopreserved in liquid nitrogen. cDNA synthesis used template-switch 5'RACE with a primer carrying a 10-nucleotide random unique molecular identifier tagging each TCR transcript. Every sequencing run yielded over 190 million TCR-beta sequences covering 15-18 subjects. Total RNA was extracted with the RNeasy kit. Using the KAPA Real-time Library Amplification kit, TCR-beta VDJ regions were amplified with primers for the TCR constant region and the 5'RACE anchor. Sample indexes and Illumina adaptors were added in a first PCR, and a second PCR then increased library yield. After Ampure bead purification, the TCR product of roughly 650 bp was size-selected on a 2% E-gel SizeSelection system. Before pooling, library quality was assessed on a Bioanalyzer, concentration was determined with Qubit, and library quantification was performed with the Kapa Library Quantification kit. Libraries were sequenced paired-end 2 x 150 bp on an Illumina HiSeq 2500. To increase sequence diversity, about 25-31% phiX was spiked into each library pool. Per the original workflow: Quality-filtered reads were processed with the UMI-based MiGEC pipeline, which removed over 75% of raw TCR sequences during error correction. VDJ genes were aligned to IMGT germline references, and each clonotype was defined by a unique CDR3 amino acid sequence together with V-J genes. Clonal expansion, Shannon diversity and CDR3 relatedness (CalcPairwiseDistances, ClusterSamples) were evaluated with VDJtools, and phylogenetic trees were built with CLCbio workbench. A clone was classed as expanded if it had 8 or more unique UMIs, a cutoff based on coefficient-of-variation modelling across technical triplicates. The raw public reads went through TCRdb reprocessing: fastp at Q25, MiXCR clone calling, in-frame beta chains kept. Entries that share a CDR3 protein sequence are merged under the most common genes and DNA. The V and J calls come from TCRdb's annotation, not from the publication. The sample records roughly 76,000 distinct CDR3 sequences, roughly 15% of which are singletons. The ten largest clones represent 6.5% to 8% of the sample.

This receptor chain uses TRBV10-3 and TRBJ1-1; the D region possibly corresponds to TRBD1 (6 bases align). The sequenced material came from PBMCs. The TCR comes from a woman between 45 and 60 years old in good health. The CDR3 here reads CAISESGQGTGYTEAFF. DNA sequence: TGTGCCATCAGTGAGTCTGGGCAGGGGACGGGATACACTGAAGCTTTCTTT.